One and the same sample provided the 15 T cell receptor beta chains below, sequenced in a study of blood T cell repertoires in COVID-19. The table came from immunoSEQ multiplex PCR; TCRdb's copy has only in-frame clones and leaves some out. Of about 270,000 clones in the sample, approximately 89% were seen once. The sequencing sample was made of PBMCs or T cells enriched from blood (not recorded which). Receptor source: a man aged 40-49 years who had been exposed to COVID-19.

This clone has more than one count but fewer than ten. The gene calls are TRBV19 and TRBJ2-2; D unclear. V lost 6 bases to trimming and J lost 4 bases, with 3 bases between them. Per the germline V gene, CDR1 is LNHDA and CDR2 is SQIVND (reference sequence). CDR3 length equals 11 residues. The CDR3 sequence: CASSSTGELFF. Here the CDR3 DNA reads TGTGCCAGTAGCTCCACCGGGGAGCTGTTTTTT.

The J gene is TRBJ1-4, the V gene TRBV30; D is possibly TRBD1 (6 bases). The CDR3 runs to 13 residues. Trimming left V 1 base short and J 13 bases short, with 16 bases between. Per germline, CDR1 GTSNPN and CDR2 SVGIG (reference sequence). The CDR3 region is CAWSADLGQGLFF. The CDR3, as DNA: TGTGCCTGGAGTGCTGACTTGGGACAAGGACTGTTTTTT.

The chain joins TRBV7-9 to TRBJ2-2; 8 nucleotides line up with TRBD2. The CDR3 is 17 residues long. The germline gives CDR1 SEHNR, CDR2 FQNEAQ (reference sequence). V shed 0 bases, J shed 4 bases, and the junction held 7 bases outside the gene matches. CDR3 sequence: CASSLAVSGVGTGELFF. CDR3 nucleotide sequence: TGTGCCAGCAGCTTAGCGGTTAGCGGGGTTGGCACCGGGGAGCTGTTTTTT. Using reference TRBV7-9 and TRBJ2-2 for the parts outside the CDR3, the full variable domain is DTGVSQNPRHKITKRGQNVTFRCDPISEHNRLYWYRQTLGQGPEFLTYFQNEAQLEKSRLLSDRFSAERPKGSFSTLEIQRTEQGDSAMYLCASSLAVSGVGTGELFFGEGSRLTVL.

CDR3 nucleotide sequence: TGCGCCAGCAGCCAAGGACAGGGTAATGAAAAACTGTTTTTT. Its translation is CASSQGQGNEKLFF. This chain links TRBV4-1 with TRBJ1-4, with 7 bases matching TRBD1. This CDR3 region has 14 residues. Germline values: CDR1 MGHRA, CDR2 YSYEKL. With 1 base clipped from V and 4 bases from J, the junction kept 0 bases outside the gene matches.

The V call is TRBV7-3, the J call TRBJ2-3; TRBD2 matches 9 bases. Germline loops: CDR1 SGHTA, CDR2 FQGTGA. V lost 3 bases and J lost 5; bases outside the gene matches: 3. The CDR3 length is 14 residues. The CDR3 DNA follows: TGTGCCAGCAGCTTGGCGGGAGGGATAGATACGCAGTATTTT. It codes for CASSLAGGIDTQYF.

The V and J genes are TRBV6-5 and TRBJ1-5, with 9 positions matching TRBD1. Germline values: CDR1 MNHEY, CDR2 SVGAGI. V shed 11 bases, J shed 0 bases, and the junction held 8 bases outside the gene matches. This CDR3 spans 15 amino acids. CDR3 sequence: CAGGQGPYSNQPQHF. Here the CDR3 DNA reads TGTGCCGGAGGACAGGGGCCGTATAGCAATCAGCCCCAGCATTTT.

This clone was seen a handful of times. The chain joins TRBV5-1 to TRBJ1-3; 7 bases fit TRBD1. CDR1 is SGHRS, CDR2 YFSETQ, per germline. Unmatched junction bases numbered 10, after V lost 4 bases and J lost 3 bases. CDR3 length equals 16 residues. For the CDR3, the DNA is TGCGCCAGCAGCCCGAGGGCAGGGGGTAGTGGAAACACCATATATTTT. It yields the protein CASSPRAGGSGNTIYF.

The chain links TRBV2 to TRBJ2-7; maybe TRBD2 (5 bases). The CDR3 totals 16 residues. V dropped 6 bases and J dropped 8 bases, with 26 bases sitting between them. Germline CDR1 reads SNHLY; CDR2 reads FYNNEI. The CDR3 region has the DNA TGTGCCAGCAGGGGAGACTCCCCCCACCCTCCCCTAAAGCAGTACTTC. Amino acid sequence: CASRGDSPHPPLKQYF.

The chain carries TRBV7-2 and TRBJ2-3; D possibly corresponds to TRBD2 (6 bases). The germline CDR1 and CDR2 sequences are SGHTA and FQGNSA. The V end was cut by 5 bases, the J end by 2 bases, with 8 bases between. The CDR3 length is 13 residues. CDR3 residues: CASSRGNTDTQYF. CDR3 sequence (DNA): TGTGCCAGCAGCCGCGGGAACACAGATACGCAGTATTTT. The full variable domain, rest sourced from reference TRBV7-2 and TRBJ2-3, is GAGVSQSPSNKVTEKGKDVELRCDPISGHTALYWYRQSLGQGLEFLIYFQGNSAPDKSGLPSDRFSAERTGGSVSTLTIQRTQQEDSAVYLCASSRGNTDTQYFGPGTRLTVL.

This chain joins TRBV15 and TRBJ2-1, with D possibly being TRBD1 (6 bases). The CDR3 length is 13 residues. Germline V gene data show CDR1 as LNHNV and CDR2 as YYDKDF (reference sequence). Trimming took 6 bases from V and 7 from J, leaving 13 bases between them. CDR3 nucleotide sequence: TGTGCCACCAGGGACCGAGGGGGAAATGAGCAGTTCTTC. Translation: CATRDRGGNEQFF.

V and J are TRBV28 and TRBJ2-5; unclear D gene. Germline V gene sequence: CDR1 MDHEN, CDR2 SYDVKM. The length of the CDR3 is 15 residues. Deletions cut 6 bases from V and 5 bases from J, with 19 bases between. The CDR3 loop reads CASRPQDRLRETQYF. CDR3 sequence (DNA): TGTGCCAGCAGACCTCAAGACCGACTCCGGGAGACCCAGTACTTC.

This chain links TRBV19 with TRBJ1-2; 12 positions agree with TRBD1. Germline V gene lookup returns CDR1 LNHDA and CDR2 SQIVND (reference sequence). V shed 7 bases, J shed 5 bases, and the junction held 5 bases outside the gene matches. The CDR3 extends over 14 amino acids. The CDR3: CASKRDRGRYGYTF. Written as DNA, the CDR3 is TGTGCCAGTAAAAGGGACAGGGGGCGATATGGCTACACCTTC.

J is TRBJ2-3 and V is TRBV25-1; tentative D call: TRBD1 (6 bases). The CDR3 has 15 amino acids. Trimming removed 6 bases at V and 3 bases at J, with 16 bases between. In germline, CDR1 is MGHDK, CDR2 SYGVNS. CDR3 in DNA: TGTGCCAGCAGCTTGACAGGCCTGGGGACAGATACGCAGTATTTT. It translates to CASSLTGLGTDTQYF.

The chain combines TRBV25-1 with TRBJ2-2; TRBD1 agrees at 10 bases. CDR1 and CDR2 (germline): MGHDK, SYGVNS. The junction had 9 bases not matched to a gene; V was cut back by 8 bases and J by 6 bases. The CDR3 has 15 residues. CDR3 in DNA: TGTGCCAGCTCTTTGGCGGGACAGGGGTCCGGGGAGCTGTTTTTT. Encoded protein: CASSLAGQGSGELFF.

V and J are TRBV7-3 and TRBJ2-2, with D hard to call. The CDR3 sequence is 14 residues long. CDR1 SGHTA and CDR2 FQGTGA come from the germline V gene. V lost 5 bases and J 7 bases, leaving 14 bases between the germline ends. The CDR3 loop reads CASSLERRSGELFF. CDR3 bases: TGTGCCAGCAGCCTAGAGCGACGGAGCGGGGAGCTGTTTTTT.